These T cell receptor beta chains were read from a single sample in a study of blood T cell repertoires in COVID-19. TCRdb's copy holds only in-frame clones and misses some; the assay was immunoSEQ multiplex PCR. Of fewer than 350,000 clones in the sample, about four fifths were seen once. Source material: peripheral blood. The source is a woman aged 55-75 years with active or convalescent COVID-19. Each CDR3 is given with its conserved first and last residue. The order of the fields is D gene, J gene, V gene, clone size, CDR3 protein, CDR3 DNA. A D gene is named only where the DNA matches it firmly. Clone size is given for some rows only: seen once, a few or many times, or a class if the clone is expanded.

. TRBJ1-2 TRBV27 many CAISFCPGYTF TGTGCCATCAGTTTCTGTCCCGGCTACACCTTC
. TRBJ1-5 TRBV30 . CAWSHYSNQPQHF TGTGCCTGGTCGCACTATAGCAATCAGCCCCAGCATTTT
TRBD1 TRBJ1-6 TRBV18 . CASSPPRTGSLVGPLHF TGTGCCAGCTCACCACCCCGGACAGGATCCCTAGTTGGGCCCCTCCACTTT
. TRBJ2-7 TRBV5-1 . CASSPTSYEQYF TGCGCCAGCAGCCCTACCTCCTACGAGCAGTACTTC
. TRBJ1-2 TRBV3-1/TRBV3-2 . CASSQARDNSGYTF TGTGCCAGCAGCCAAGCCAGGGACAATAGTGGCTACACCTTC
TRBD1 TRBJ2-2 TRBV4-1 . CASRPRQGMAGELFF TGCGCCAGCAGACCTCGACAGGGGATGGCCGGGGAGCTGTTTTTT
TRBD1 TRBJ1-5 TRBV29-1 few CSVENLGQDPSRRGGYQPQHF TGCAGCGTTGAAAATTTGGGACAGGACCCCTCCCGAAGAGGGGGTTATCAGCCCCAGCATTTT
TRBD1 TRBJ1-3 TRBV2 once CASSVRQGPGNTIYF TGTGCCAGCAGCGTTCGACAGGGTCCTGGAAACACCATATATTTT
. TRBJ2-7 TRBV11-2 . CASSLIDIGSYEQYF TGTGCCAGCAGCTTAATCGACATTGGTTCCTACGAGCAGTACTTC
. TRBJ2-5 TRBV3-1/TRBV3-2 few CASSQDVRAETQYF TGTGCCAGCAGCCAAGATGTCAGGGCCGAGACCCAGTACTTC
TRBD1 TRBJ1-2 TRBV7-6 . CASSPGQNYGYTF TGTGCCAGCAGCCCGGGACAGAATTATGGCTACACCTTC
TRBD1 TRBJ1-6 TRBV7-8 . CASSWTGDSPLHF TGTGCCAGCAGCTGGACAGGGGACTCACCCCTCCACTTT
. TRBJ2-2 TRBV6-5 . CASSWGGPVTGELFF TGTGCCAGCAGTTGGGGGGGGCCAGTCACCGGGGAGCTGTTTTTT
TRBD1 TRBJ2-7 TRBV6-6 few CASGVLQGAYEQYF TGTGCCAGCGGGGTCCTACAGGGGGCATACGAGCAGTACTTC
. TRBJ2-7 TRBV4-2 . CASKTLTTPPAGSYEQYF TGTGCCAGCAAGACACTTACCACGCCGCCGGCAGGCTCCTACGAGCAGTACTTC
. TRBJ1-1 TRBV6-5 . CASRRGDGRTEAFF TGTGCCAGCAGACGGGGGGACGGGCGTACTGAAGCTTTCTTT
TRBD2 TRBJ2-2 TRBV2 . CASRASVAGFSGTGELFF TGTGCCAGCAGGGCGAGTGTAGCGGGGTTCAGTGGCACCGGGGAGCTGTTTTTT